This T cell receptor (beta chain) was documented in a study of quantifying T cell responses using KT2 cells. Study-wide context: RNA was reverse transcribed with TCR alpha and beta constant-region primers. Estimated efficiency of the T4 ligation step was above 9% under optimum conditions. Overall study findings and caveats: Very high KT2 spike-in numbers caused saturation in KT2 sequence detection.

This clonotype was recorded many times. Its target is unknown. The CDR3 covers 18 residues. V lost 7 bases, J lost 4 bases, and 21 bases stayed unmatched. An oligo carrying a UMI was ligated to the cDNA 3' end. An equimolar mix of RC1.1 and RC1.2 primed the beta chain across TRBC1 and TRBC2. TCRdb called the UMI-ligation and nested PCR reads again in MiXCR, with one record for every CDR3 protein. Among 25,000 to 35,000 distinct CDR3 sequences listed, under 13% were seen once. The TCR was taken from a human donor. The sample taken for sequencing was PBMCs spiked with cells of the T cell clone KT2. The chain combines TRBV12-3 or TRBV12-4 with TRBJ2-7, with TRBD1 matching 8 bases. The chain's CDR3 is CASTSGTGFGNMEYEQYF. The CDR3 coding sequence is TGTGCCAGCACCTCTGGGACAGGCTTTGGCAATATGGAATACGAGCAGTACTTC.